The 16 T cell receptor beta chains given below trace back to one sample, sequenced in a study of post-analysis software for immune sequencing data (dated by TCRdb to between 2015 and 2016). Antigens for these TCRs are unknown. Broad study findings and their caveats: Roughly 5 TRBV segments, including TRBV5-6, TRBV5-1 and TRBV20-1, were significantly more frequent in patients than controls.

Libraries were prepared through PCR. Sequenced on an Illumina HiSeq 2500. To reduce PCR and sequencing biases, unique molecular identifiers were incorporated into the TCR beta cDNA libraries. The raw public reads went through TCRdb reprocessing: fastp at Q25, MiXCR clone calling, in-frame beta chains kept. Identical CDR3 proteins give one entry, which carries the most common genes and DNA. The sample includes 750,000 to 950,000 distinct CDR3 sequences, with roughly half observed a single time. Clones ranked in the top ten supply around 4.5% of the sample. Sequencing used blood. Receptors originate from a girl aged 10 to 17 with multiple sclerosis.

The rearrangement joins TRBV27 to TRBJ1-2; D unresolved. The CDR3 consists of 14 residues. V lost 3 bases to trimming and J lost 0 bases, with 8 bases between them. The germline CDR1 and CDR2 sequences are MNHEY and SMNVEV (reference sequence). The CDR3 sequence is CASSLAVSNYGYTF. CDR3 nucleotide sequence: TGTGCCAGCAGTTTGGCAGTCTCTAACTATGGCTACACCTTC.

Only one count was recorded for this clonotype. The genes are TRBV29-1 and TRBJ1-6; 8 bases match TRBD1. The CDR3 is 13 amino acids. Unmatched junction bases numbered 8, after V lost 7 bases and J lost 9 bases. The germline gives CDR1 SQVTM, CDR2 ANQGSEA. In DNA form, the CDR3 reads TGCAGCGCCGGACAGGGCGGGGGTTCACCCCTCCACTTT. Protein sequence: CSAGQGGGSPLHF.

J is TRBJ2-3 and V is TRBV6-5; 9 nucleotides agree with TRBD2. The ends lost 2 bases at V and 4 bases at J; junction bases unmatched: 4. This CDR3 region has 15 residues. Germline CDR1 is MNHEY and CDR2 is SVGAGI. This CDR3 is CASSYGGGAADTQYF. The CDR3 bases are TGTGCCAGCAGTTACGGCGGGGGGGCAGCAGATACGCAGTATTTT.

This clonotype was counted between two and nine times. Sequence at one end of the junction differs from germline and may be a read error. This chain connects TRBV20-1 to TRBJ2-3, with D tentatively TRBD2 (6 bases). The CDR3 length is 13 residues. CDR1 is DFQATT, CDR2 SNEGSKA, per germline (reference sequence). The CDR3 region is CSAPEGTLDMQYF. The CDR3 nucleotides are TGCAGTGCCCCGGAAGGGACTCTCGATATGCAGTATTTT.

This clonotype occurred a few times. This rearrangement joins TRBV9 to TRBJ1-1; D is unresolved. CDR1 and CDR2 (germline): SGDLS, YYNGEE. Trimming removed 0 bases at V and 3 bases at J, with 6 bases between. The CDR3 is 13 amino acids. The CDR3 nucleotides are TGTGCCAGCAGCGTAGGACTGTACACTGAAGCTTTCTTT. Translating it yields CASSVGLYTEAFF.

This rearrangement joins TRBV20-1 to TRBJ1-2; 11 bases match TRBD1. The CDR3 consists of 14 residues. CDR1 is DFQATT and CDR2 is SNEGSKA in the germline V gene (reference sequence). Trimming at V came to 3 bases and at J to 6 bases, leaving 6 bases not matched to a gene. Here the CDR3 DNA reads TGCAGTGCTAGGGACAGGGGGCTTCGCGATGGCTACACCTTC. It is translated as CSARDRGLRDGYTF.

This sequence joins TRBV11-2 and TRBJ2-7, with TRBD1 matching 8 bases. The closer fit of TRBJ2-5 to the DNA end suggests the J call may be wrong. CDR1 is SGHAT and CDR2 is FQNNGV in the germline V gene. The CDR3 runs 17 residues. Here the CDR3 reads CASSVFVGQDFRKTQYF. In nucleotides, the CDR3 is TGTGCCAGCAGCGTATTTGTGGGACAGGACTTTCGAAAGACCCAGTACTTC.

V gene TRBV18 combines with J gene TRBJ1-2; D not resolved. The CDR3 length is 11 residues. V shed 3 bases and J shed 7 bases, with 6 bases lying between them. CDR1 is KGHSH and CDR2 is LQKENI in the germline V gene. CDR3 loop: CASSPQRGYTF. DNA of the CDR3: TGTGCCAGCTCACCTCAACGTGGCTACACCTTC.

The chain recombines TRBV15 with TRBJ1-5; 7 nucleotides match TRBD1. Germline CDR1 reads LNHNV; CDR2 reads YYDKDF (reference sequence). The V and J ends lost 3 bases and 3 bases, in that order; junction bases with no gene match: 5. The CDR3 has 15 residues. The DNA of the CDR3 is TGTGCCACCAGCAGGACAGGGAATTTCAATCAGCCCCAGCATTTT. Residues: CATSRTGNFNQPQHF.

V gene TRBV6-5 combines with J gene TRBJ1-2, with D tentatively TRBD1 (5 bases). Trimming took off 8 bases at V and 2 bases at J, with 9 bases between the two ends. This CDR3 has 12 amino acids. Germline-derived CDR1 and CDR2 are MNHEY and SVGAGI. The CDR3 DNA follows: TGTGCCAGCCAAGGGGACAACTATGGCTACACCTTC. This encodes CASQGDNYGYTF.

This clonotype was counted a few times. V usage is TRBV6-5 and J usage is TRBJ1-1; possible D gene TRBD1, 6 bases. V lost 2 bases, J lost 0 bases, and 7 bases lay in between. Per the germline V gene, CDR1 is MNHEY and CDR2 is SVGAGI. The CDR3 runs 14 residues. CDR3 amino acids: CASSYRGMNTEAFF. The DNA of the CDR3 is TGTGCCAGCAGTTACAGGGGGATGAACACTGAAGCTTTCTTT.

The chain links TRBV20-1 to TRBJ2-5; TRBD2 might be the D (5 bases). V was pared by 2 bases and J by 6 bases, with 16 bases between. Germline V gene lookup returns CDR1 DFQATT and CDR2 SNEGSKA (reference sequence). This CDR3 is built from 14 residues. The chain's CDR3 is CSARTRVSVKTQYF. CDR3 in DNA: TGCAGTGCTAGAACCCGGGTTAGCGTCAAGACCCAGTACTTC.

The V call is TRBV7-9, the J call TRBJ2-1; 11 bases are shared with TRBD2. The CDR3 covers 17 residues. Germline CDR1 is SEHNR and CDR2 is FQNEAQ (reference sequence). V lost 5 bases, J lost 8 bases, and 14 bases stayed unmatched. The DNA for the CDR3 is TGTGCCAGCAGCCCGCTAGCGGGGGGAAACTTATTGGATGAGCAGTTCTTC. Its translation is CASSPLAGGNLLDEQFF.

This clonotype occurred a few times. The CDR3 DNA reads TGTGCCATCAGTGACAGACCGACGAGCAATCAGCCCCAGCATTTT. It translates to CAISDRPTSNQPQHF. This chain connects TRBV10-3 to TRBJ1-5; D is unclear. Trimming shortened V by 3 bases and J by 1 base, and 10 bases separated the two germline ends. CDR3 size: 15 residues. Germline V gene sequence: CDR1 ENHRY, CDR2 SYGVKD.

CDR3 protein: CSARVAQGVAKNIQYF. CDR3 DNA: TGCAGTGCTAGAGTAGCACAGGGGGTAGCCAAAAACATTCAGTACTTC. The chain uses TRBV20-1 and TRBJ2-4; 8 nucleotides line up with TRBD1. Germline V lookup: CDR1 DFQATT, CDR2 SNEGSKA (reference sequence). The CDR3 has 16 residues. The V and J ends lost 1 base and 0 bases, in that order; junction bases with no gene match: 5.

The genes are TRBV20-1 and TRBJ1-1; 10 nucleotides align to TRBD1. The CDR3 has 13 residues. Trimming cost V 5 bases and J 6 bases; bases outside gene matches: 6. Germline CDR1 and CDR2: DFQATT and SNEGSKA (reference sequence). CDR3 sequence: CSAPPTGGAEAFF. The CDR3 DNA is TGCAGTGCTCCCCCGACAGGGGGCGCTGAAGCTTTCTTT.